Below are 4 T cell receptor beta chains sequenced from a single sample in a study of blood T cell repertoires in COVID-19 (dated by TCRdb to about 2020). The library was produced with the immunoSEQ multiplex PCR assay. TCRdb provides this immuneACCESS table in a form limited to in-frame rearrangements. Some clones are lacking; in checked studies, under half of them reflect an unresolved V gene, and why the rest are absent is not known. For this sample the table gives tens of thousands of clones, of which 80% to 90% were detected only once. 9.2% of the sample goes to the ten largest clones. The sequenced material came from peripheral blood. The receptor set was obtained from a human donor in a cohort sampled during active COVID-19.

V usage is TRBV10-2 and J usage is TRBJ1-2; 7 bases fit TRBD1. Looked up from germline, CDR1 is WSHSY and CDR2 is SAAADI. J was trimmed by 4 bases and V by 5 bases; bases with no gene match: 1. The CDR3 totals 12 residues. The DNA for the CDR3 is TGCGCCAGCAGTTCAGGGGGCTATGGCTACACCTTC. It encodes CASSSGGYGYTF.

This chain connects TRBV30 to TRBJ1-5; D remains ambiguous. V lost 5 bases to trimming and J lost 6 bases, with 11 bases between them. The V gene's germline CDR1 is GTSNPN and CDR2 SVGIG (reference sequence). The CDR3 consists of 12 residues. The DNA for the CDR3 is TGTGCCTGGGGTACAACCCGTCAGCCCCAGCATTTT. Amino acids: CAWGTTRQPQHF.

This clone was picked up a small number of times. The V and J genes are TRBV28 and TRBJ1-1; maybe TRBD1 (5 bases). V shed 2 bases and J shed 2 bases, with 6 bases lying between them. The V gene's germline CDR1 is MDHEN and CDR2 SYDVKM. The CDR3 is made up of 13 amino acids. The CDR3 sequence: CASSLQGNTEAFF. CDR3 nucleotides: TGTGCCAGCAGTTTACAGGGTAACACTGAAGCTTTCTTT.

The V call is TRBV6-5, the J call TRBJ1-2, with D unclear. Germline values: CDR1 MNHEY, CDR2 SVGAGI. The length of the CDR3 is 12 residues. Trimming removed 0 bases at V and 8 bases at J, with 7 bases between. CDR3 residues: CASSYSNRGYTF. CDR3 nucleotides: TGTGCCAGCAGTTACTCGAACAGAGGCTACACCTTC.